This T cell receptor beta chain was identified in a study of T cells expressing NK-cell markers. Study details: The eight sequenced donors comprised seven who were HCMV-seropositive and one who was seronegative. Findings of the study overall: In roughly 6 donors, dominant CD3+CD56+NKG2C+ clones formed about 1.0-7.0% of CD8+ cells. Whether expanded NKG2C+ T cell clones were HCMV specific stayed uncertain.

In generating TCR beta cDNA, 5'RACE template switching with UMIs was used. One entry per CDR3 protein, without DNA, is what TCRdb gives after re-calling the 5' RACE reads. This sample's table has about 120,000 distinct CDR3 sequences. Germline V gene data show CDR1 as MNHEY and CDR2 as SVGEGT. This CDR3 contains 16 residues. As regards this clonotype: Its antigen is not known.

Sequenced material: blood T cells: a sorted CD56 or NKG2C T cell subset, CD4+ or CD8+ T cells, or bulk PBMC T cells (not recorded which). The chain combines TRBV6-2 or TRBV6-3 with TRBJ2-2; as DNA is missing, the TRBD1 call by TCRdb cannot be tested. The receptor was isolated from a woman aged 18 to 75 in good health. The CDR3 sequence: CASLPSGTANTGELFF.